One and the same sample provided the 15 T cell receptor beta chains below, sequenced in a study of cytomegalovirus exposure and HLA in healthy donors (TCRdb year 2017). The library was prepared using the immunoSEQ multiplex PCR assay. For the multiplex PCR, a mixture combining 60 forward primers for TCR Vbeta segments and 13 reverse primers for TCR Jbeta segments was used. The table was pulled from immuneACCESS by TCRdb, which kept in-frame rearrangements only. Such tables lose some clones; where checked, under half of the loss comes from unresolved V genes, and the rest has no known cause. The sample contains roughly 180,000 clones, approximately 72% of them found a single time. The ten largest make up around 2.4% of the sample. Input material: PBMCs. The receptors stem from a female donor in good health and CMV-seronegative.

This clone was seen only a few times. The chain joins TRBV7-2 to TRBJ2-3, with D unresolved. Trimming stripped 4 bases from V and 3 bases from J, with 5 bases between. Germline loops: CDR1 SGHTA, CDR2 FQGNSA. The CDR3 runs to 12 residues. CDR3 DNA: TGTGCCAGCAGCTCCACTACAGATACGCAGTATTTT. Amino acids: CASSSTTDTQYF.

This clone was found a few times. This rearrangement joins TRBV29-1 to TRBJ2-3, with 11 nucleotides matching TRBD1. Germline-derived CDR1 and CDR2 are SQVTM and ANQGSEA. Trimming removed 7 bases from V and 5 bases from J; junction bases left unmatched: 8. The CDR3 is 14 amino acids. In DNA form, the CDR3 reads TGCAGCGCGGACAGGGGGCCGGGAGAAGATACGCAGTATTTT. Translated, it gives CSADRGPGEDTQYF.

V is TRBV7-2 and J is TRBJ1-2; 8 bases are shared with TRBD1. V dropped 4 bases and J dropped 2; count of bases not matched to a gene: 6. Per the germline V gene, CDR1 is SGHTA and CDR2 is FQGNSA. This CDR3 is built from 15 residues. CDR3: CASSSTGQGNYGYTF. DNA for the CDR3: TGTGCCAGCAGCTCGACCGGACAGGGCAACTATGGCTACACCTTC.

There are a few counts of this clone. The rearrangement joins TRBV27 to TRBJ2-7, with TRBD1 matching over 7 bases. The CDR3 runs 14 residues. V lost 5 bases, J lost 2 bases, and 6 bases stayed unmatched. The germline V gene encodes CDR1 MNHEY and CDR2 SMNVEV (reference sequence). CDR3 sequence: CASSVRGKTYEQYF. The CDR3 bases are TGTGCCAGCAGTGTCAGGGGGAAAACCTACGAGCAGTACTTC.

This chain joins TRBV30 and TRBJ1-1; possible D gene TRBD1, 6 bases. The CDR3 loop spans 13 amino acids. With 0 bases removed from V and 5 bases from J, the gap between germline ends came to 10 bases. CDR1 and CDR2 (germline): GTSNPN, SVGIG (reference sequence). The CDR3 DNA follows: TGTGCCTGGAGTGTCACCAGGGGAACTGAAGCTTTCTTT. Its translation: CAWSVTRGTEAFF.

The rearrangement joins TRBV4-2 to TRBJ1-1; the match to TRBD1 covers 7 bases. The J segment lost 1 base and the V segment lost 0 bases, leaving 8 bases of the junction unmatched. Looked up from germline, CDR1 is LGHNA and CDR2 is YNFKEQ. The CDR3 consists of 17 residues. As DNA, the CDR3 is TGTGCCAGCAGCCAAGATGGAGGGGGCCAGAGGAACACTGAAGCTTTCTTT. Its translation is CASSQDGGGQRNTEAFF.

This clone has only a few counts. The V call is TRBV19, the J call TRBJ1-1, with D unclear. CDR3 size: 14 residues. The V end was cut by 4 bases, the J end by 1 base, with 10 bases between. From germline, CDR1 is LNHDA and CDR2 SQIVND (reference sequence). CDR3 in amino acids: CASSTMGRNTEAFF. In nucleotides, the CDR3 is TGTGCCAGTAGTACGATGGGCCGGAACACTGAAGCTTTCTTT.

The rearrangement joins TRBV28 to TRBJ1-2; D might be TRBD1 (6 bases). The CDR3 extends over 14 amino acids. Germline CDR1 reads MDHEN; CDR2 reads SYDVKM. Trimming removed 6 bases at V and 1 base at J, with 12 bases between. The CDR3 DNA sequence: TGTGCCAGCAGCCCAGGGGTCCTTAACTATGGCTACACCTTC. Translation gives CASSPGVLNYGYTF.

J is TRBJ2-7 and V is TRBV5-1; tentatively, D is TRBD1 (6 bases). Trimming took off 4 bases at V and 1 base at J, with 9 bases between the two ends. The CDR3 loop spans 13 amino acids. Per germline, CDR1 SGHRS and CDR2 YFSETQ. The CDR3 sequence is CASSPRGSYEQYF. The CDR3 region has the DNA TGCGCCAGCAGCCCCAGGGGATCCTACGAGCAGTACTTC.

The V and J genes are TRBV4-3 and TRBJ2-1; 7 nucleotides line up with TRBD1. This CDR3 is 17 amino acids long. Germline V CDR1 and CDR2: LGHNA, YSLEER. The J segment lost 1 base and the V segment lost 4 bases, leaving 10 bases of the junction unmatched. The CDR3 loop reads CASSPGQLKQSYNEQFF. Here the CDR3 DNA reads TGCGCCAGCAGCCCGGGACAGCTTAAGCAATCCTACAATGAGCAGTTCTTC.

The rearrangement links TRBV28 to TRBJ2-2, with TRBD2 as a possible D gene (5 bases). Germline CDR1 MDHEN, CDR2 SYDVKM. Between the trimmed V and J ends, which lost 3 bases and 10 bases, there was a span of 15 bases. This CDR3 has 14 amino acids. The chain's CDR3 is CASSFRSRRVELFF. For the CDR3, the DNA is TGTGCCAGCAGTTTTCGGTCCCGGCGGGTGGAGCTGTTTTTT.

The chain couples TRBV9 to TRBJ2-6; D might be TRBD2 (5 bases). Trimming pared 4 bases from V and 0 bases from J, leaving 14 bases between. This CDR3 spans 17 amino acids. Germline V gene data show CDR1 as SGDLS and CDR2 as YYNGEE. CDR3 coding DNA: TGTGCCAGCAGCCGGGATCTTCTACTCTCTGGGGCCAACGTCCTGACTTTC. Translation: CASSRDLLLSGANVLTF.

This chain joins TRBV11-2 and TRBJ1-5; 7 bases agree with TRBD1. The CDR3 has 17 amino acids. The ends lost 1 base at V and 0 bases at J; junction bases unmatched: 6. In germline, CDR1 is SGHAT, CDR2 FQNNGV. The CDR3 sequence: CASSLAQGWYSNQPQHF. CDR3 DNA: TGTGCCAGCAGCTTAGCACAGGGGTGGTATAGCAATCAGCCCCAGCATTTT.

V usage is TRBV7-6 and J usage is TRBJ2-7; D gene unclear. There are 15 residues in the CDR3. V dropped 1 base and J dropped 1 base, with 11 bases sitting between them. The germline gives CDR1 SGHVS, CDR2 FNYEAQ. CDR3 residues: CASSLDAGLSYEQYF. For the CDR3, the DNA is TGTGCCAGCAGCTTAGACGCCGGTTTGTCCTACGAGCAGTACTTC.

This clone was seen only once. J is TRBJ2-5 and V is TRBV4-1; TRBD1 matches at 8 bases. V trimming: 3 bases; J trimming: 5 bases; junction bases outside the gene matches: 8. The germline V gene has CDR1 MGHRA and CDR2 YSYEKL. The length of the CDR3 is 15 residues. The CDR3 loop reads CASSQWQGALETQYF. CDR3 nucleotide sequence: TGCGCCAGCAGCCAGTGGCAGGGGGCCTTGGAGACCCAGTACTTC.